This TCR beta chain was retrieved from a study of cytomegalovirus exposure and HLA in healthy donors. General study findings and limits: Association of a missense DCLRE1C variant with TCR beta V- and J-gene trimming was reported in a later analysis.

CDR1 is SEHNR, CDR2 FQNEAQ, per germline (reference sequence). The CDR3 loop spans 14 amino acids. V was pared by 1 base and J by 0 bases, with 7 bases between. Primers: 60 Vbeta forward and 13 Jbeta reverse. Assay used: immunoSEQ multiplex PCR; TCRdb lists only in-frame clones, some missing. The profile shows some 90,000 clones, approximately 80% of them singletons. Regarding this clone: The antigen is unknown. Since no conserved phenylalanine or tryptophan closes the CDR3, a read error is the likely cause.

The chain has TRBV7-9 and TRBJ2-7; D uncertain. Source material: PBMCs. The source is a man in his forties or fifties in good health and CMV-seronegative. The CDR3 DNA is TGTGCCAGCAGCTTAGTTCCAGACTCCTACGAGCAGTACCTC. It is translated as CASSLVPDSYEQYL.